The present TCR beta chain was sequenced within a study of blood T cell repertoires in COVID-19. In the study overall: The United States, Italy and Spain provided the acute and convalescent COVID-19 samples. Sources were T cells, B-cell-depleted T cells, or PBMCs; the material itself was cDNA or gDNA.

Germline-derived CDR1 and CDR2 are LGHDT and YNNKEL (reference sequence). The CDR3 totals 14 residues. V dropped 0 bases and J dropped 5 bases, with 10 bases sitting between them. Per the original methods: How many nucleated cells were present was estimated from reference gene primer amplification. The table came from immunoSEQ multiplex PCR; TCRdb's copy has only in-frame clones and leaves some out. That table is the source of V, J and clone size, and D and trimming were worked out from the DNA. Of about 99,000 clones listed, 70% to 90% are singletons. The material sequenced was peripheral blood. This TCR was sampled from a human donor in a cohort sampled during active COVID-19. The chain employs TRBV3-1 (or the pseudogene TRBV3-2) and TRBJ2-5; D not resolved. The CDR3 nucleotides read TGTGCCAGCAGCCAAGATAGCCTTCGGGAGACCCAGTACTTC. This encodes CASSQDSLRETQYF.